A selection of T cell receptor beta chains follows, all from one sample in a study of Graves' ophthalmopathy and Graves' hyperthyroidism. TCRdb ran MiXCR on the multiplex PCR reads and lists one entry per CDR3 protein. The repertoire holds a few hundred thousand distinct CDR3 sequences, with 15% as singletons. What was sequenced was peripheral blood. These receptors all come from a woman aged 18-29 years with stable Graves' hyperthyroidism. CDR3s include the opening cysteine and the closing phenylalanine or tryptophan. The D gene is left open where the match is weak. Size values are once, few and many counts, or a class for expanded clones, and some rows have none.

cdr3_nt cdr3_aa clone_size v_call cdr3_length d_call j_call
TGTGCCAGCAGTGTTTATGGGGGGAACACCGGGGAGCTGTTTTTT CASSVYGGNTGELFF few TRBV2 15 NA TRBJ2-2
TGTGCCAGCAATTGGCTCACGGGCTCTGGGGAGCTGTTTTTT CASNWLTGSGELFF few TRBV3-1 14 NA TRBJ2-2
TGTGCCATCAGTGGACAGATTTGGTCACCCCTCCACTTT CAISGQIWSPLHF many TRBV10-3 13 NA TRBJ1-6
TGCGCCAGCAGCTTGACAGGGGGCGAGCAGTACTTC CASSLTGGEQYF many TRBV5-1 12 TRBD1 TRBJ2-7
TGTGCCAGCAGTTGGGACAGCTATAATTCACCCCTCCACTTT CASSWDSYNSPLHF many TRBV12-3/TRBV12-4 14 TRBD1 TRBJ1-6
TGTGCCAGCAGCCCCACAGGGGTTGGGACCAACGTCCTGACTTTC CASSPTGVGTNVLTF few TRBV6-1 15 TRBD1 TRBJ2-6
TGTGCCAGCAGCCCCGGAACGGCCCCTCGTTCGGGCACTGAAGCTTTCTTT CASSPGTAPRSGTEAFF many TRBV12-3/TRBV12-4 17 NA TRBJ1-1
TGTGCCAGCAGTTTCGATACCGGGACAGTAAACTATGGCTACACCTTC CASSFDTGTVNYGYTF NA TRBV28 16 TRBD1 TRBJ1-2
TGCGCCAGCTCTGGAGGAGGGGGCCTTTCCTACAATGAGCAGTTCTTC CASSGGGGLSYNEQFF few TRBV5-1 16 NA TRBJ2-1
TGTGCCAGCAGCTTGGGGGGGGCTGCTTCACCCCTCCACTTT CASSLGGAASPLHF many TRBV27 14 NA TRBJ1-6
TGTGCCAGCAGCCCCCACCCCGTCTACGAGCAGTACTTC CASSPHPVYEQYF many TRBV11-2 13 NA TRBJ2-7
TGTGCCAGCAGCCAAGGGACCGAACGGTATGGCTACACCTTC CASSQGTERYGYTF many TRBV12-3/TRBV12-4 14 NA TRBJ1-2
TGTGCCAGCACTAATTCGGAGACCCAGTACTTC CASTNSETQYF many TRBV6-2/TRBV6-3 11 NA TRBJ2-5
TGTGCCAGCTCACCCGAGAGAGGGTGGTTGATTGGTGGCTACACCTTC CASSPERGWLIGGYTF few TRBV18 16 NA TRBJ1-2
TGTGCCAGTAACCAAAGGGTGACAGCTATGAACACTGAAGCTTTCTTT CASNQRVTAMNTEAFF NA TRBV19 16 NA TRBJ1-1
TGTGCCAGCAGTTTAGTGGCTAGCGGGGGCCAAGAGACCCAGTACTTC CASSLVASGGQETQYF many TRBV12-3/TRBV12-4 16 TRBD2 TRBJ2-5
TGTGCCATCAGTGAAATCTTTAGGCACAGGGTTCCCAGCACTGAAGCTTTCTTT CAISEIFRHRVPSTEAFF many TRBV10-3 18 NA TRBJ1-1
TGCGCCAGCAGCTTGGTGGACAGGAGCTCCTATAATTCACCCCTCCACTTT CASSLVDRSSYNSPLHF many TRBV5-1 17 TRBD1 TRBJ1-6
TGTGCCAGCAGCTTGTATAGAGGCAATCAGCCCCAGCATTTT CASSLYRGNQPQHF few TRBV7-2 14 NA TRBJ1-5
TGTGCCAGCAGTTCAGACAGGCCCAATCAGCCCCAGCATTTT CASSSDRPNQPQHF many TRBV27 14 NA TRBJ1-5
TGTGCCAGCAGTTACTCCCCTAGCGGGACCTACGCGCAGTACTTC CASSYSPSGTYAQYF NA TRBV6-5 15 TRBD2 TRBJ2-7
TGTGCCAGCAGACGGCCGGGACTAGCGGACACCGGGGAGCTGTTTTTT CASRRPGLADTGELFF few TRBV11-2 16 TRBD2 TRBJ2-2
TGTGCCAGCAGCCCCGATGAAGTGGGGGGGCAAGAGACCCAGTACTTC CASSPDEVGGQETQYF many TRBV4-2 16 TRBD2 TRBJ2-5
TGCAGCGCAGCCGGGACTATAGATACCTACGAGCAGTACTTC CSAAGTIDTYEQYF many TRBV29-1 14 TRBD2 TRBJ2-7
TGTGCCACCAGCAGAGAGGACGGACACTATGGCTACACCTTC CATSREDGHYGYTF many TRBV15 14 NA TRBJ1-2
TGTGCCAGCAGTTCCAGACAGGGGTCGAATCAGCCCCAGCATTTT CASSSRQGSNQPQHF many TRBV27 15 TRBD1 TRBJ1-5
TGTGCCAGCAGAGTGACAATCGCGAACACCGGGGAGCTGTTTTTT CASRVTIANTGELFF many TRBV12-3/TRBV12-4 15 NA TRBJ2-2
TGTGCCAGCTCACAGGGGGAAAATCAGCCCCAGCATTTT CASSQGENQPQHF NA TRBV6-1 13 TRBD1 TRBJ1-5
TGTGCCAGCAGTCTCCCCTTAAGACCCCAGCATTTT CASSLPLRPQHF many TRBV12-3/TRBV12-4 12 NA TRBJ1-5
TGTGCCAGCAGCCCCAACCCCGAGGTTCACACTGAAGCTTTCTTT CASSPNPEVHTEAFF NA TRBV12-3/TRBV12-4 15 NA TRBJ1-1
TGTGCCAGCAGCTTAGAATTTTGGGGGAAAGAAGCTTTCTTT CASSLEFWGKEAFF many TRBV7-2 14 NA TRBJ1-1
TGTGCCAGCAGAGGGGCCGGGACAGATAATTCACCCCTCCACTTT CASRGAGTDNSPLHF many TRBV7-2 15 TRBD1 TRBJ1-6
TGTGCCAGCAGCCGACCGGTAGGCGGGGCTCCCGGGGAGCTGTTTTTT CASSRPVGGAPGELFF NA TRBV11-2 16 NA TRBJ2-2
TGTGCCAGCAGCCTGCTCGTAGGGGGCCCGGGGGTTTTCAATCAGCCCCAGCATTTT CASSLLVGGPGVFNQPQHF NA TRBV11-2 19 TRBD1 TRBJ1-5
TGCGCCAGCAGCCCAGGACAGGGAGGCACTGAAGCTTTCTTT CASSPGQGGTEAFF many TRBV18 14 TRBD1 TRBJ1-1
TGTGCCAGTAGCGACAGGAGTGGGAAAGAGACCCAGTACTTC CASSDRSGKETQYF many TRBV19 14 NA TRBJ2-5